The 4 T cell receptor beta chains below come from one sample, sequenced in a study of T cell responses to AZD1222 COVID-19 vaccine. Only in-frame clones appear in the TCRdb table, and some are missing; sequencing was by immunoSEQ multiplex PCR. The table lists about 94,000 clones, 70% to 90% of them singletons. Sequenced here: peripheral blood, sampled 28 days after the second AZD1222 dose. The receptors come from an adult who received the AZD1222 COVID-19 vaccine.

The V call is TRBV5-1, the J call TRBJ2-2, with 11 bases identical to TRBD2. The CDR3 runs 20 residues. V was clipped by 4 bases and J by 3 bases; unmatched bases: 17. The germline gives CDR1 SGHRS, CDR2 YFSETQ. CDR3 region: CASSIQTPGLAEGYTGELFF. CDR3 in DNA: TGCGCCAGCAGCATTCAAACTCCGGGACTAGCGGAGGGGTACACCGGGGAGCTGTTTTTT.

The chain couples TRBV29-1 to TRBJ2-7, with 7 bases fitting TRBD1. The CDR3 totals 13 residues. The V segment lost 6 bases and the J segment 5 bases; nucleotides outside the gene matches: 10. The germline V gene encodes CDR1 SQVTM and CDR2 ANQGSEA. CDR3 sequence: CSVRRQGSNEQYF. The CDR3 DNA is TGCAGCGTCCGTAGACAGGGATCCAACGAGCAGTACTTC.

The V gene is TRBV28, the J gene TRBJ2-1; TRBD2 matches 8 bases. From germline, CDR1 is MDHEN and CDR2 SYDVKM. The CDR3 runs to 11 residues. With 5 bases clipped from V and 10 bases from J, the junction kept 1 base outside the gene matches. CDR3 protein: CASSLAGEQFF. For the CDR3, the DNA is TGTGCCAGCAGTCTAGCGGGCGAGCAGTTCTTC.

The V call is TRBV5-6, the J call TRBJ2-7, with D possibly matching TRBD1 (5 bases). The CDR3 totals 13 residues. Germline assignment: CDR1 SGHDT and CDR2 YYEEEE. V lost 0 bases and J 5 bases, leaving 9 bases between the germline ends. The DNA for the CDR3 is TGTGCCAGCAGCTTGGCAGGGTTGGACGAGCAGTACTTC. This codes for CASSLAGLDEQYF.